This TCR beta chain was recovered during a study of identical twins. This clonotype appeared a few times. Unique molecular identifiers were present on cDNA, and template switching added a universal primer site. MiXCR, run by TCRdb on the 5' RACE reads, gives a single entry per CDR3 protein. The sample lists about 810,000 distinct CDR3 sequences, 10% to 15% occurring once. The ends were cut back, 7 bases at V and 4 bases at J, with 12 bases in the middle. This CDR3 is built from 13 residues. Per the germline V gene, CDR1 is SNHLY and CDR2 is FYNNEI. The same specimen was also included in a second study, on yellow fever vaccine responses in identical twins. That work adds: Reportedly, twins' vaccine T cell responses looked partly convergent and partly personalized.

The source of this sequence is a woman aged 18-29 years in good health. Source material: PBMCs. The J gene is TRBJ2-3, the V gene TRBV2; D is perhaps TRBD1 or TRBD2 (5 bases each). The CDR3 DNA follows: TGTGCCAGCATGGTCGGGGCTGCAGATACGCAGTATTTT. This translates into CASMVGAADTQYF.